What follows describes a single T cell receptor (beta chain). Its antigen is unknown. This sample is drawn from a study of blood T cells in healthy people across ages. Study-wide findings and caveats: PBMCs were not sorted, which prevented a conclusive comparison of naive versus antigen-experienced cells.

For the second PCR, which ran for about 6 to 11 cycles, a sample-barcoded 5' primer and a J-beta primer mix were used. Each CDR3 protein gets one entry after TCRdb re-called the 5' RACE reads with MiXCR. The sample contains about 830,000 distinct CDR3 sequences, over 45% of which appear only once. Per the germline V gene, CDR1 is LGHNA and CDR2 is YNFKEQ. Trimming removed 8 bases from V and 8 bases from J; junction bases left unmatched: 16. The CDR3 covers 16 residues. J is TRBJ1-4 and V is TRBV4-2; TRBD1 matches at 8 bases. The specimen sequenced was blood. This clonotype was sampled from a man aged 25 to 40 in good health. The CDR3 reads CASAMNRGGPREKLFF. DNA for the CDR3: TGTGCCAGCGCTATGAACAGGGGGGGGCCCAGGGAAAAACTGTTTTTT.